The 11 T cell receptor beta chains listed next were all sequenced from one sample in a study of T-cell reconstitution after alpha-beta-depleted transplantation in children. Unique molecular identifiers were used in preparing the TCRbeta library. TCRdb itself ran the PCR reads through MiXCR, one entry per CDR3 protein. The sample shows about 980,000 distinct CDR3 sequences, about 26% of them seen only once. This sample comprised PBMCs, mostly from graft donor cells, obtained 360 days after TCRalphabeta/CD19-depleted stem cell transplant. Source of these receptors: a boy less than two years old who had a stem cell transplant for SCID, so the T cells may come from the graft donor.

This clonotype has a handful of counts. V gene TRBV15 combines with J gene TRBJ2-5, with D perhaps TRBD1 (6 bases). Germline V gene data show CDR1 as LNHNV and CDR2 as YYDKDF (reference sequence). Trimming removed 1 base from V and 4 bases from J, with 25 bases in between. The CDR3 length is 19 residues. CDR3 sequence: CATSRVQAPGATAGETQYF. The CDR3 coding sequence is TGTGCCACCAGCAGAGTTCAGGCGCCAGGGGCCACAGCAGGAGAGACCCAGTACTTC. The entire variable domain, with the rest obtained from reference TRBV15 and TRBJ2-5, is as follows: DAMVIQNPRYQVTQFGKPVTLSCSQTLNHNVMYWYQQKSSQAPKLLFHYYDKDFNNEADTPDNFQSRRPNTSFCFLDIRSPGLGDTAMYLCATSRVQAPGATAGETQYFGPGTRLLVL.

This clonotype was observed a few times. DNA for the CDR3: TGTGCCAGCAGCCGTTACCGGACAGGGGATGGAGAGACCCAGTACTTC. Translating it yields CASSRYRTGDGETQYF. This chain uses TRBV6-1 with TRBJ2-5; 9 bases are a match to TRBD1. CDR1 and CDR2 (germline): MNHNS, SASEGT. V was pared by 6 bases and J by 4 bases, with 12 bases of the junction left unmatched. The CDR3 is made up of 16 amino acids.

This clonotype was counted a few times. The chain joins TRBV20-1 to TRBJ2-5; D not certain. This CDR3 comprises 12 residues. In germline, CDR1 is DFQATT, CDR2 SNEGSKA (reference sequence). Trimming took off 3 bases at V and 2 bases at J, with 7 bases between the two ends. In nucleotides, the CDR3 is TGCAGTGCTAGTGTGTTACAAGAGACCCAGTACTTC. Residues: CSASVLQETQYF.

In its sample, this clonotype was seen a few times. The V and J genes are TRBV28 and TRBJ1-6; the match to TRBD1 covers 10 bases. Looked up from germline, CDR1 is MDHEN and CDR2 is SYDVKM. With 3 bases clipped from V and 10 bases from J, the junction kept 6 bases outside the gene matches. The CDR3 has 15 residues. CDR3 DNA: TGTGCCAGCAGTTTCCCGGGACAGGGGAAATCACCCCTCCACTTT. Its translation: CASSFPGQGKSPLHF.

This clonotype was seen a handful of times. The chain carries TRBV6-2 or TRBV6-3 and TRBJ1-5; 7 bases agree with TRBD1. This CDR3 is 15 amino acids long. The V and J ends lost 7 bases and 3 bases, in that order; junction bases with no gene match: 9. Germline assignment: CDR1 MNHEY and CDR2 SVGEGT. CDR3 residues: CASTDRDPFNQPQHF. Here the CDR3 DNA reads TGTGCCAGCACCGACAGGGATCCCTTCAATCAGCCCCAGCATTTT.

This clonotype has only one observation. The V call is TRBV27, the J call TRBJ2-7; 8 bases map to TRBD1. Per the germline V gene, CDR1 is MNHEY and CDR2 is SMNVEV (reference sequence). The V and J ends lost 6 bases and 2 bases, in that order; junction bases with no gene match: 6. The CDR3 runs to 14 residues. The CDR3 nucleotides are TGTGCCAGCAGCTGGGACAGGTTTGCCTACGAGCAGTACTTC. Translation: CASSWDRFAYEQYF.

Comment on this clonotype: Just one base apart from a much larger clone, this may be a read error. The gene calls are TRBV25-1 and TRBJ2-3; a weak D match, TRBD2 (5 bases). V was pared by 6 bases and J by 0 bases, with 10 bases between. CDR3 size: 14 residues. Germline CDR1 is MGHDK and CDR2 is SYGVNS. Here the CDR3 DNA reads TGTGCCAGCAGCGGTAGCGCAAGCACAGATACGCAGTATTTT. Its translation: CASSGSASTDTQYF.

In its sample, this clonotype was seen a few times. V usage is TRBV6-1 and J usage is TRBJ1-1; D is unclear. Germline-derived CDR1 and CDR2 are MNHNS and SASEGT. The CDR3 length is 13 residues. Trimming took off 6 bases at V and 1 base at J, with 9 bases between the two ends. CDR3 protein: CASRTTRNTEAFF. The CDR3 DNA follows: TGTGCCAGCAGAACTACAAGGAACACTGAAGCTTTCTTT.

The chain joins TRBV6-1 to TRBJ2-7; the D gene is possibly TRBD1 (6 bases). V lost 6 bases and J lost 4, with 16 bases in between. CDR1 and CDR2 from the germline V gene are MNHNS and SASEGT. CDR3 length: 14 amino acids. The CDR3 here is CASRRTAPPYEQYF. In DNA form, the CDR3 reads TGTGCCAGCAGAAGGACAGCCCCTCCATACGAGCAGTACTTC.

This clonotype was found a few times. The chain is built from TRBV18 and TRBJ1-4; possibly TRBD1 for D (6 bases). CDR3 length: 16 amino acids. The germline V and J ends were trimmed by 2 bases and 7 bases, with 17 bases remaining between them. Looked up from germline, CDR1 is KGHSH and CDR2 is LQKENI. The CDR3 loop is CASSPIGQRGSEKLFF. The CDR3 DNA follows: TGTGCCAGCTCACCAATCGGACAGCGAGGGAGTGAAAAACTGTTTTTT.

There are a few counts of this clonotype. The V and J genes are TRBV24-1 and TRBJ2-3; 12 bases match TRBD2. The length of the CDR3 is 15 residues. The V and J ends lost 4 bases and 7 bases, in that order; junction bases with no gene match: 5. Germline loops: CDR1 KGHDR, CDR2 SFDVKD. The DNA of the CDR3 is TGTGCCACCAGTGAATCCGGGACTAGCGGGTATACGCAGTATTTT. It translates to CATSESGTSGYTQYF.